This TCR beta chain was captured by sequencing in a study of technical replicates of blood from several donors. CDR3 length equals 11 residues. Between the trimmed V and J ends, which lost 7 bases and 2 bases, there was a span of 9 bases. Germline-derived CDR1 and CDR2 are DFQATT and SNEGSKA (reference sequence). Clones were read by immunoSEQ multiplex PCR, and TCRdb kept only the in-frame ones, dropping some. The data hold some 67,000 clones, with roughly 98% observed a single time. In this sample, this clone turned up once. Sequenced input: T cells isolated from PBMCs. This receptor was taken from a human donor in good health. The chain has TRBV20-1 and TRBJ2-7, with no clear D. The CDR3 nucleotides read TGCAGTGGAGTTAGTACCTACGAGCAGTACTTC. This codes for CSGVSTYEQYF.